These 17 T cell receptor beta chains came from one sample sequenced in a study of post-analysis software for immune sequencing data. The TCR beta cDNA libraries contained unique molecular identifiers. TCRdb analysed the PCR reads with MiXCR anew, one entry per CDR3 protein. Of more than 500,000 distinct CDR3 sequences in the sample, around a third are singletons; the top ten hold approximately 6%. Study-wide findings and caveats: TRBV5-6, TRBV5-1 and TRBV20-1 belonged to a set of roughly 5 TRBV segments that were more frequent in patients than controls.

Their cognate antigens are unknown. The sequenced material came from blood. All receptors come from a girl between 2 and 17 years old with multiple sclerosis.

This clonotype was observed a handful of times. The gene calls are TRBV11-3 and TRBJ2-7; 11 nucleotides match TRBD1. This CDR3 is 15 amino acids long. In germline, CDR1 is SGHNT, CDR2 YENEEA. V gave up 5 bases and J gave up 4 bases; unmatched junction bases: 7. The CDR3 spells CASSPDRGPGYEQYF. In nucleotides, the CDR3 is TGTGCCAGCAGCCCGGACAGGGGGCCAGGGTACGAGCAGTACTTC.

The chain employs TRBV20-1 and TRBJ2-3; TRBD2 is a possible D gene (5 bases). Trimming pared 0 bases from V and 4 bases from J, leaving 14 bases between. Germline CDR1 and CDR2: DFQATT and SNEGSKA (reference sequence). This CDR3 is built from 15 residues. The CDR3 nucleotides read TGCAGTGCTAGAGATATGAGGGTAGTTCCAGATACGCAGTATTTT. Its protein is CSARDMRVVPDTQYF.

This sequence joins TRBV20-1 and TRBJ2-5; D not certain. CDR1 and CDR2 (germline): DFQATT, SNEGSKA (reference sequence). The V and J ends lost 0 bases and 13 bases respectively, with 24 bases between them. This CDR3 is built from 15 residues. The CDR3 nucleotides are TGCAGTGCTAGAGATTTTTTTGCGGAGCAAGGTGGTCTGTACTTC. Amino acid sequence: CSARDFFAEQGGLYF.

The V and J genes are TRBV29-1 and TRBJ2-2; 7 bases match TRBD1. V lost 5 bases, J lost 6 bases, and 12 bases stayed unmatched. Germline CDR1 is SQVTM and CDR2 is ANQGSEA. CDR3 size: 15 residues. CDR3 loop: CSVNELGQRSGELFF. CDR3 bases: TGCAGCGTTAACGAATTGGGACAGAGGTCCGGGGAGCTGTTTTTT.

The table lists this clonotype with a count of one. This sequence joins TRBV7-9 and TRBJ1-1; D possibly corresponds to TRBD1 (5 bases). CDR3 length equals 16 residues. V was pared by 5 bases and J by 0 bases, with 16 bases between. CDR1 and CDR2 (germline): SEHNR, FQNEAQ (reference sequence). For the CDR3, the DNA is TGTGCCAGCAGCCCGTACGGGGGAGGGATGAACACTGAAGCTTTCTTT. Its protein is CASSPYGGGMNTEAFF.

This clonotype was observed a handful of times. CDR3 sequence: CSVEVGNTQYF. The CDR3 bases are TGCAGCGTTGAAGTCGGGAATACGCAGTATTTT. The chain couples TRBV29-1 to TRBJ2-3, with a tentative D call TRBD2 (5 bases). This CDR3 is built from 11 residues. Trimming cost V 1 base and J 7 bases, with 6 bases left between them. Germline CDR1 reads SQVTM; CDR2 reads ANQGSEA.

This clonotype was seen a handful of times. The V gene is TRBV3-1, the J gene TRBJ2-3; D is ambiguous. The CDR3 extends over 17 amino acids. Looked up from germline, CDR1 is LGHDT and CDR2 is YNNKEL (reference sequence). Trimming pared 1 base from V and 0 bases from J, leaving 14 bases between. In nucleotides, the CDR3 is TGTGCCAGCAGCCAAGCGGTAGCAGGATTTAGCACAGATACGCAGTATTTT. Amino acid sequence: CASSQAVAGFSTDTQYF.

In the case of this clonotype: At one of its ends the junction is not consistent with the germline gene, which may arise from a read error. The rearrangement joins TRBV5-1 to TRBJ2-1; 10 bases line up with TRBD2. CDR1 and CDR2 (germline): SGHRS, YFSETQ. This CDR3 is 14 amino acids long. The CDR3 DNA follows: TGCGCCAACAGCTTGGAACTAGCGGGAAATGAGCAGTTCTTC. It translates to CANSLELAGNEQFF.

This clonotype has more than one count but fewer than ten. The rearrangement joins TRBV12-3 or TRBV12-4 to TRBJ1-2; 7 bases agree with TRBD1. V lost 2 bases and J lost 11; bases outside the gene matches: 11. The CDR3 has 14 residues. In DNA form, the CDR3 reads TGTGCCAGCAGTTTAACCCAGGGGGTCATAGGGTACACCTTC. It is translated as CASSLTQGVIGYTF.

This CDR3 is CASALDSYNEQFF. The CDR3 region has the DNA TGTGCCAGTGCACTAGACTCCTACAATGAGCAGTTCTTC. V usage is TRBV6-5 and J usage is TRBJ2-1; TRBD2 might be the D (5 bases). Trimming shortened V by 9 bases and J by 0 bases, and 9 bases separated the two germline ends. Germline CDR1 MNHEY, CDR2 SVGAGI. This CDR3 is built from 13 residues.

This clonotype has only a few counts. The J gene is TRBJ2-1, the V gene TRBV20-1; D is unclear. CDR1 is DFQATT and CDR2 is SNEGSKA in the germline V gene (reference sequence). The CDR3 covers 14 residues. Trimming cost V 1 base and J 10 bases, with 17 bases left between them. The CDR3 loop reads CSARGFPGRPEQFF. The DNA of the CDR3 is TGCAGTGCTAGAGGCTTCCCGGGCCGCCCCGAGCAGTTCTTC.

This chain uses TRBV6-5 with TRBJ1-2; D not certain. The length of the CDR3 is 13 residues. Germline CDR1 is MNHEY and CDR2 is SVGAGI. V was pared by 4 bases and J by 2 bases, with 8 bases between. The CDR3 DNA sequence: TGTGCCAGCAGTTCGGTCGGCAACTATGGCTACACCTTC. It yields the protein CASSSVGNYGYTF.

V usage is TRBV5-1 and J usage is TRBJ2-6, with D unresolved. CDR1 and CDR2 (germline): SGHRS, YFSETQ. With 0 bases removed from V and 2 bases from J, the gap between germline ends came to 9 bases. This CDR3 spans 16 amino acids. The CDR3 here is CASSLAERAGANVLTF. The CDR3 DNA follows: TGCGCCAGCAGCTTGGCCGAAAGGGCTGGGGCCAACGTCCTGACTTTC. The full variable domain, completed using reference TRBV5-1 and TRBJ2-6, is KAGVTQTPRYLIKTRGQQVTLSCSPISGHRSVSWYQQTPGQGLQFLFEYFSETQRNKGNFPGRFSGRQFSNSRSEMNVSTLELGDSALYLCASSLAERAGANVLTFGAGSRLTVL.

This clonotype was observed a few times. This sequence joins TRBV7-9 and TRBJ1-5; unclear D gene. The CDR3 runs 13 residues. CDR1 SEHNR and CDR2 FQNEAQ come from the germline V gene (reference sequence). Between the trimmed V and J ends, which lost 1 base and 6 bases, there was a span of 7 bases. CDR3 sequence: CASSLGGPQPQHF. The CDR3, as DNA: TGTGCCAGCAGCTTAGGCGGCCCTCAGCCCCAGCATTTT.

This rearrangement joins TRBV9 to TRBJ2-1; a possible D gene is TRBD2 (5 bases). The CDR3 has 14 residues. V lost 4 bases to trimming and J lost 3 bases, with 11 bases between them. Germline V gene sequence: CDR1 SGDLS, CDR2 YYNGEE. CDR3 DNA: TGTGCCAGCAGCTCAACAGCGGACTACAATGAGCAGTTCTTC. This gives the protein CASSSTADYNEQFF.

As for this clonotype: One junction end does not reproduce the germline sequence, and a read error may be involved. The J gene is TRBJ2-2, the V gene TRBV12-3 or TRBV12-4, with TRBD2 identical over 14 bases. This CDR3 region has 16 residues. The CDR3 region has the DNA TGTGCCAACAGTTTGGGACTAGCGGGGGACACCGGGGAGCTGTTTTTT. Protein: CANSLGLAGDTGELFF.

This clonotype was counted a few times. J is TRBJ2-1 and V is TRBV20-1; 8 nucleotides line up with TRBD2. CDR3 length: 17 amino acids. Germline CDR1 is DFQATT and CDR2 is SNEGSKA (reference sequence). V shed 4 bases and J 2 bases; nucleotides not matched to a gene: 13. Here the CDR3 reads CSATNPLGRGAYNEQFF. CDR3 DNA: TGCAGTGCTACTAACCCATTGGGGCGGGGGGCCTACAATGAGCAGTTCTTC.